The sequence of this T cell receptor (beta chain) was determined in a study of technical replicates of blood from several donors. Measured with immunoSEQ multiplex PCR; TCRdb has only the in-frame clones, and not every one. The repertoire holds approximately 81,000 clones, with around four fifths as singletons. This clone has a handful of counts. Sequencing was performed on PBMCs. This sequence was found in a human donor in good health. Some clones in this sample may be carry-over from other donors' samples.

CDR3 sequence (DNA): TGCGCCAGCAACGACATCTACTCAGGCCGCACTGAAGCTTTCTTT. This codes for CASNDIYSGRTEAFF. V usage is TRBV5-1 and J usage is TRBJ1-1; no definite D call. The V end lost 6 bases, the J end lost 4 bases, and 19 bases lay between the germline ends. This CDR3 has 15 residues. Germline V gives CDR1 SGHRS, CDR2 YFSETQ.